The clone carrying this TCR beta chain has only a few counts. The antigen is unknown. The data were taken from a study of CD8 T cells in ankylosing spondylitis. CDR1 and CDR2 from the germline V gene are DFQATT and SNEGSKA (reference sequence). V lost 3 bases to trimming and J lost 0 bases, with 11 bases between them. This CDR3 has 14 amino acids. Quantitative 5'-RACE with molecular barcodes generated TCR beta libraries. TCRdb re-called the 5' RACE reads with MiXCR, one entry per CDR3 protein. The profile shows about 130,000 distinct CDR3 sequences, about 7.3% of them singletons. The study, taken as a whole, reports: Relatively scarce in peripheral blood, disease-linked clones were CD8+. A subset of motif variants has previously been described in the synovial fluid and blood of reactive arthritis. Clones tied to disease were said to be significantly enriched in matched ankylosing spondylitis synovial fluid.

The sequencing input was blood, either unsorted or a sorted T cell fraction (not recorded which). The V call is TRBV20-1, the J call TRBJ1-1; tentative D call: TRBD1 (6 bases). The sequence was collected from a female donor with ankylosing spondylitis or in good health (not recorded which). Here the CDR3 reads CSASARDMNTEAFF. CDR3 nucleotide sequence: TGCAGTGCTAGTGCCCGGGACATGAACACTGAAGCTTTCTTT.